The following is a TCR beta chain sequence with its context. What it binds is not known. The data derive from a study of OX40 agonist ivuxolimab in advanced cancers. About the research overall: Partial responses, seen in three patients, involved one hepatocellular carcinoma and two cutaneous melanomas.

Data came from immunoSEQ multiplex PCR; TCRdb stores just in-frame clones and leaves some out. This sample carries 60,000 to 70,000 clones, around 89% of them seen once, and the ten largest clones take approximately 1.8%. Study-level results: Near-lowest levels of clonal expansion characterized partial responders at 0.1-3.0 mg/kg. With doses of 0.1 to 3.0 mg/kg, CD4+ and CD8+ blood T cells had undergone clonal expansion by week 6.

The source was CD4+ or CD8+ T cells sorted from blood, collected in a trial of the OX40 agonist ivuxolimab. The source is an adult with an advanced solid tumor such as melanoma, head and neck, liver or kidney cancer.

This chain's CDR3 is CASSLQGPNQPQHF. In DNA, the CDR3 is TGTGCCAGCAGCCTACAGGGACCCAATCAGCCCCAGCATTTT. The chain joins TRBV11-2 to TRBJ1-5; TRBD1 might be the D (6 bases). Trimming took off 5 bases at V and 3 bases at J, with 11 bases between the two ends. The length of the CDR3 is 14 residues. The V gene's germline CDR1 is SGHAT and CDR2 FQNNGV.